This T cell receptor beta chain was obtained from a study of T cell clonotyping in hematopoietic cell transplantation. With respect to this clone: Antigen: not known.

Whole-study findings and limits: Broader posttransplant TCR repertoire diversity was predicted by graft donor and pretransplant recipient Inverse Simpson Index values. Recipient TCR diversity dropped after transplant; expanded clonotypes rose from day 30 to 180.

This table comes from immunoSEQ multiplex PCR, and its TCRdb copy is limited to in-frame clones, with some not included. The data contain tens of thousands of clones, 88% of them seen just once; the ten biggest clones take up 1.5% to 2%. Sequenced: peripheral blood mononuclear cells. This TCR derives from a woman in her thirties or forties in good health. Some clones in this sample may be carry-over from other donors' samples.

The CDR3 loop reads CASSPPPGQAGETQYF. In nucleotides, the CDR3 is TGTGCCAGCAGCCCACCACCCGGACAGGCCGGAGAGACCCAGTACTTC. J is TRBJ2-5 and V is TRBV7-9; TRBD1 matches 7 bases. V lost 5 bases, J lost 4 bases, and 13 bases stayed unmatched. The CDR3 loop spans 16 amino acids. CDR1 is SEHNR, CDR2 FQNEAQ, per germline (reference sequence). The entire variable domain, with the rest obtained from reference TRBV7-9 and TRBJ2-5, is as follows: DTGVSQNPRHKITKRGQNVTFRCDPISEHNRLYWYRQTLGQGPEFLTYFQNEAQLEKSRLLSDRFSAERPKGSFSTLEIQRTEQGDSAMYLCASSPPPGQAGETQYFGPGTRLLVL.